This TCR beta chain appears in the sequencing data of a study of PD-1 blockade in classical Hodgkin lymphoma. Study-wide findings and caveats: Only CD4+ TCR diversity, not CD8+, had risen significantly by C4D1.

This clone came up a few times. Its antigen remains unknown. All patients relapsed after autologous stem cell transplantation, and brentuximab vedotin exposure varied. V was cut by 7 bases and J by 9 bases, with 13 bases left in between. Germline V CDR1 and CDR2: SNHLY, FYNNEI. The CDR3 is 13 amino acids. TCRdb's table, derived via immunoSEQ multiplex PCR, lists solely in-frame clones and lacks some. Altogether approximately 60,000 clones are present, roughly 88% being singletons, with the ten largest covering approximately 13%. The sample in question was peripheral blood mononuclear cells (PBMCs), obtained at baseline. This chain joins TRBV2 and TRBJ1-6, with D possibly matching TRBD1 (5 bases). The TCR was taken from a human donor with classical Hodgkin lymphoma. Written as DNA, the CDR3 is TGTGCCAGCAATCCCCCAGGGATTTCACCCCTCCACTTT. This translates into CASNPPGISPLHF.